A single sample gave rise to the 5 T cell receptor beta chains below, sequenced in a study of cytomegalovirus exposure and HLA in healthy donors. Clones were read by immunoSEQ multiplex PCR, and TCRdb kept only the in-frame ones, dropping some. The data contain about 40,000 clones, 93% of them singletons. The sequenced sample was PBMCs. These receptors were taken from a woman between 18 and 30 years old in good health and CMV-seronegative.

V is TRBV28 and J is TRBJ2-7; TRBD2 might be the D (6 bases). The V gene's germline CDR1 is MDHEN and CDR2 SYDVKM. The CDR3 is 15 residues long. The V gene lost 6 bases and the J gene lost 5 bases, with 20 bases spanning the gap. CDR3 DNA sequence: TGTGCCAGCAGCCCTTCGATTCTTGGGGGGAACGAGCAGTACTTC. This gives the protein CASSPSILGGNEQYF.

The chain links TRBV5-6 to TRBJ1-1, with D unresolved. This CDR3 region has 13 residues. The germline V gene has CDR1 SGHDT and CDR2 YYEEEE. With 5 bases removed from V and 4 bases from J, the gap between germline ends came to 12 bases. This CDR3 is CASSQWGGTEAFF. DNA for the CDR3: TGTGCCAGCAGTCAATGGGGAGGCACTGAAGCTTTCTTT.

This chain connects TRBV6-1 to TRBJ2-3; TRBD1 aligns across 8 bases. CDR1 is MNHNS and CDR2 is SASEGT in the germline V gene. V was clipped by 2 bases and J by 2 bases; unmatched bases: 3. The CDR3 extends over 15 amino acids. The CDR3 protein is CASSERQGPTDTQYF. Written as DNA, the CDR3 is TGTGCCAGCAGTGAAAGACAGGGGCCCACAGATACGCAGTATTTT.

The chain is built from TRBV28 and TRBJ2-3; 8 nucleotides line up with TRBD2. V dropped 5 bases and J dropped 0; count of bases not matched to a gene: 10. Germline V CDR1 and CDR2: MDHEN, SYDVKM. The CDR3 loop spans 17 amino acids. The CDR3, as DNA: TGTGCCAGCAGTACACAACCGGGACTAGGGAGCACAGATACGCAGTATTTT. This translates into CASSTQPGLGSTDTQYF.

This clone was seen more than once but under ten times. The V call is TRBV28, the J call TRBJ2-7, with 7 bases matching TRBD1. The CDR3 is 14 amino acids. V trimming: 6 bases; J trimming: 0 bases; junction bases outside the gene matches: 5. CDR1 and CDR2 from the germline V gene are MDHEN and SYDVKM. The CDR3 nucleotides are TGTGCCAGCAGACCCCAGGGGGTCTCCTACGAGCAGTACTTC. The encoded protein is CASRPQGVSYEQYF. Full variable domain (missing parts from reference TRBV28 and TRBJ2-7): DVKVTQSSRYLVKRTGEKVFLECVQDMDHENMFWYRQDPGLGLRLIYFSYDVKMKEKGDIPEGYSVSREKKERFSLILESASTNQTSMYLCASRPQGVSYEQYFGPGTRLTVT.